These 23 T cell receptor beta chains share one sample of origin, sequenced in a study of cytomegalovirus exposure and HLA in healthy donors. The PCR ran on 60 Vbeta and 13 Jbeta primers. TCRdb's copy holds only in-frame clones and misses some; the assay was immunoSEQ multiplex PCR. Among 120,000 to 150,000 clones listed, more than 60% were seen once. The sequenced sample consisted of PBMCs. All receptors come from a woman aged 45-65 years in good health and CMV-seropositive.

The rearrangement uses TRBV7-3 and TRBJ2-1, with 10 positions matching TRBD2. Germline V gene sequence: CDR1 SGHTA, CDR2 FQGTGA. The junction had 5 bases not matched to a gene; V was cut back by 5 bases and J by 4 bases. The CDR3 consists of 15 residues. The CDR3 loop reads CASSLSGGDYNEQFF. CDR3 nucleotides: TGTGCCAGCAGCCTGAGCGGGGGGGATTACAATGAGCAGTTCTTC.

The rearrangement uses TRBV11-3 and TRBJ2-3; TRBD2 might be the D (6 bases). Germline V CDR1 and CDR2: SGHNT, YENEEA. The CDR3 extends over 14 amino acids. The V gene lost 3 bases and the J gene lost 0 bases, with 7 bases spanning the gap. The chain's CDR3 is CASSFGGSTDTQYF. CDR3 DNA: TGTGCCAGCAGCTTCGGGGGTAGCACAGATACGCAGTATTTT.

J is TRBJ1-4 and V is TRBV30; 8 bases line up with TRBD1. The length of the CDR3 is 17 residues. Germline CDR1 and CDR2: GTSNPN and SVGIG (reference sequence). Trimming at V came to 0 bases and at J to 3 bases, leaving 9 bases not matched to a gene. Here the CDR3 DNA reads TGTGCCTGGAGTGTGACCAGGGGGCCAGAGGCTAATGAAAAACTGTTTTTT. Its translation: CAWSVTRGPEANEKLFF.

This rearrangement joins TRBV6-7 to TRBJ2-2; TRBD2 aligns across 11 bases. TRBV6-7 counts as an open reading frame of uncertain function. V lost 9 bases and J lost 3; bases outside the gene matches: 27. The length of the CDR3 is 22 residues. The CDR3, as DNA: TGTGCCAGGGGTGCTAGGGGGGACTCTACTAGACTAGCGGGGTGGGACACCGGGGAGCTGTTTTTT. Translation: CARGARGDSTRLAGWDTGELFF.

The chain is built from TRBV5-1 and TRBJ1-4, with TRBD1 as a possible D gene (6 bases). The CDR3 is 13 residues long. Germline assignment: CDR1 SGHRS and CDR2 YFSETQ. V was clipped by 3 bases and J by 7 bases, with 10 bases between them. CDR3 region: CASSWGGTEKLFF. The CDR3 DNA reads as TGCGCCAGCAGCTGGGGGGGCACTGAAAAACTGTTTTTT.

The chain links TRBV15 to TRBJ1-2; the match to TRBD1 covers 7 bases. Trimming took 0 bases from V and 4 from J; bases not matched to a gene: 2. The CDR3 totals 14 residues. Germline CDR1 is LNHNV and CDR2 is YYDKDF (reference sequence). The DNA of the CDR3 is TGTGCCACCAGCAGAGACCGACAGGGCTATGGCTACACCTTC. Translating gives CATSRDRQGYGYTF.

The CDR3 loop is CASSYGTSLETQYF. The CDR3 DNA reads as TGTGCCAGCAGTTACGGGACTAGCCTAGAGACCCAGTACTTC. The chain is built from TRBV6-6 and TRBJ2-5; 9 positions agree with TRBD2. CDR1 and CDR2 from the germline V gene are MNHNY and SVGAGI (reference sequence). The V segment lost 2 bases and the J segment 4 bases; nucleotides outside the gene matches: 2. CDR3 length: 14 residues.

This clone was seen a few times. This chain uses TRBV27 with TRBJ1-6, with D possibly matching TRBD1 (6 bases). Germline V gene lookup returns CDR1 MNHEY and CDR2 SMNVEV (reference sequence). V lost 2 bases and J lost 5, with 7 bases in between. The CDR3 spans 14 residues. The CDR3 bases are TGTGCCAGCAGTTTAAACAGGGATAATTCACCCCTCCACTTT. Translating it yields CASSLNRDNSPLHF.

This CDR3 reads CASRAGGSSYNEQFF. Here the CDR3 DNA reads TGTGCCAGCAGAGCAGGGGGGAGCTCCTACAATGAGCAGTTCTTC. The chain uses TRBV2 and TRBJ2-1; maybe TRBD1 (7 bases). This CDR3 is built from 15 residues. Trimming took 6 bases from V and 0 from J, leaving 12 bases between them. Germline V gives CDR1 SNHLY, CDR2 FYNNEI.

This clone was counted once. The rearrangement links TRBV6-1 to TRBJ2-1, with 13 bases fitting TRBD2. Trimming at V came to 0 bases and at J to 7 bases, leaving 6 bases not matched to a gene. Germline V gene data show CDR1 as MNHNS and CDR2 as SASEGT. The CDR3 is 17 residues long. CDR3 nucleotides: TGTGCCAGCAGTGAAGCGTTGGGACTAGCGGGAAAGAATGAGCAGTTCTTC. Protein product: CASSEALGLAGKNEQFF.

The V and J genes are TRBV7-3 and TRBJ2-2; D remains unclear. Germline V lookup: CDR1 SGHTA, CDR2 FQGTGA. The V gene lost 5 bases and the J gene lost 0 bases, with 13 bases spanning the gap. The CDR3 consists of 16 residues. CDR3 residues: CASSPTHPANTGELFF. The CDR3 DNA follows: TGTGCCAGCAGCCCGACACACCCCGCGAACACCGGGGAGCTGTTTTTT.

This clone was detected only a few times. The CDR3 here is CASSTRQGTGANVLTF. The CDR3 nucleotides read TGTGCCAGCAGTACCCGACAGGGTACTGGGGCCAACGTCCTGACTTTC. This chain connects TRBV28 to TRBJ2-6, with 7 bases lining up with TRBD1. The CDR3 extends over 16 amino acids. V dropped 5 bases and J dropped 2; count of bases not matched to a gene: 6. Germline values: CDR1 MDHEN, CDR2 SYDVKM.

This rearrangement joins TRBV4-1 to TRBJ2-1, with 10 bases lining up with TRBD2. CDR3 length: 15 amino acids. From germline, CDR1 is MGHRA and CDR2 YSYEKL. V trimming: 0 bases; J trimming: 12 bases; junction bases outside the gene matches: 8. The CDR3 nucleotides read TGCGCCAGCAGCCAAGATCGCAGCGGGGGGGCCATGCAGTTCTTC. Its translation is CASSQDRSGGAMQFF.

The chain employs TRBV11-2 and TRBJ1-1; no reliable D call. Per germline, CDR1 SGHAT and CDR2 FQNNGV. Deletions cut 8 bases from V and 4 bases from J, with 23 bases between. The CDR3 runs to 16 residues. The CDR3, as DNA: TGTGCCAGCTGCCAAGGGTCTTTCGGGCGGGCCACTGAAGCTTTCTTT. Its protein product is CASCQGSFGRATEAFF.

The chain combines TRBV19 with TRBJ1-1; 8 nucleotides line up with TRBD1. This CDR3 is built from 14 residues. Germline V gene data show CDR1 as LNHDA and CDR2 as SQIVND (reference sequence). V lost 4 bases to trimming and J lost 11 bases; unmatched junction nucleotides: 12. This chain's CDR3 is CASSTGQAVLRAFF. The CDR3, as DNA: TGTGCCAGTAGTACGGGACAGGCTGTTTTGAGGGCTTTCTTT.

This chain uses TRBV5-6 with TRBJ2-5, with 9 nucleotides matching TRBD1. Germline CDR1 and CDR2: SGHDT and YYEEEE. The CDR3 loop spans 14 amino acids. J was trimmed by 5 bases and V by 1 base; bases with no gene match: 3. The CDR3 sequence: CASSLTGGYETQYF. The CDR3 region has the DNA TGTGCCAGCAGCTTGACAGGGGGCTATGAGACCCAGTACTTC.

This clone was recorded once. The V gene is TRBV15, the J gene TRBJ2-7; 9 positions match TRBD1. This CDR3 is 19 amino acids long. V was clipped by 1 base and J by 0 bases; unmatched bases: 13. Germline CDR1 reads LNHNV; CDR2 reads YYDKDF (reference sequence). CDR3 sequence (DNA): TGTGCCACCAGCAGAGCAGGAGGGACAGGGTCGTACGGCTCCTACGAGCAGTACTTC. Translation: CATSRAGGTGSYGSYEQYF.

The chain uses TRBV2 and TRBJ1-6; 9 bases are a match to TRBD1. CDR3 size: 17 residues. J lost 1 base, V lost 6 bases, and 7 bases had no gene match. Germline lookup yields CDR1 SNHLY and CDR2 FYNNEI. The CDR3 nucleotides are TGTGCCAGCAGGCCGGGACAGGGCTTATCCTATAATTCACCCCTCCACTTT. It is translated as CASRPGQGLSYNSPLHF. Complete variable domain (other parts from reference TRBV2 and TRBJ1-6): EPEVTQTPSHQVTQMGQEVILRCVPISNHLYFYWYRQILGQKVEFLVSFYNNEISEKSEIFDDQFSVERPDGSNFTLKIRSTKLEDSAMYFCASRPGQGLSYNSPLHFGNGTRLTVT.

With regard to this clone: The sample carries other DNA sequences with the same CDR3. This chain uses TRBV28 with TRBJ2-7; 8 bases are shared with TRBD1. CDR3 length equals 17 residues. Germline V CDR1 and CDR2: MDHEN, SYDVKM. Trimming removed 1 base from V and 5 bases from J; junction bases left unmatched: 13. The CDR3 loop is CASSLYGQGANSDEQYF. The CDR3 nucleotides read TGTGCCAGCAGTTTATATGGACAGGGAGCCAACAGTGACGAGCAGTACTTC. Based on the CDR3 plus reference TRBV28 and TRBJ2-7, the full variable domain is DVKVTQSSRYLVKRTGEKVFLECVQDMDHENMFWYRQDPGLGLRLIYFSYDVKMKEKGDIPEGYSVSREKKERFSLILESASTNQTSMYLCASSLYGQGANSDEQYFGPGTRLTVT.

Comments on this clone: The sample has other DNA sequences that encode this CDR3 too. The chain combines TRBV4-3 with TRBJ1-4; D may be TRBD1 (6 bases). The CDR3 extends over 15 amino acids. V was cut by 0 bases and J by 8 bases, with 13 bases left in between. Per the germline V gene, CDR1 is LGHNA and CDR2 is YSLEER. CDR3 sequence: CASSQDPQGGEKLFF. For the CDR3, the DNA is TGCGCCAGCAGCCAAGATCCACAGGGCGGGGAAAAACTGTTTTTT.

J is TRBJ2-3 and V is TRBV2; possibly TRBD1 for D (5 bases). This CDR3 is 12 amino acids long. The ends were cut back, 4 bases at V and 4 bases at J, with 6 bases in the middle. Germline V gives CDR1 SNHLY, CDR2 FYNNEI. Here the CDR3 DNA reads TGTGCCAGCAGTGTAGGGGCAGATACGCAGTATTTT. It specifies CASSVGADTQYF.

This clone appeared a single time. The chain recombines TRBV10-1 with TRBJ1-6, with D tentatively TRBD1 (5 bases). V lost 2 bases to trimming and J lost 0 bases, with 14 bases between them. The CDR3 loop spans 18 amino acids. The V gene's germline CDR1 is WNHNN and CDR2 SYGVQD (reference sequence). CDR3 in DNA: TGCGCCAGCAGTGAGGTGACGGGGGGGAGCTCCTATAATTCACCCCTCCACTTT. Residues: CASSEVTGGSSYNSPLHF.

The chain is built from TRBV20-1 and TRBJ2-4; D is unclear. The V end was cut by 4 bases, the J end by 15 bases, with 7 bases between. The germline V gene encodes CDR1 DFQATT and CDR2 SNEGSKA (reference sequence). The CDR3 extends over 8 amino acids. CDR3 protein: CSATNGYF. As DNA, the CDR3 is TGCAGTGCTACTAACGGGTACTTC.